Shown below are 7 T cell receptor beta chains from a single sample sequenced in a study of control samples from healthy donors and cancer patients. Assay used: immunoSEQ multiplex PCR; TCRdb lists only in-frame clones, some missing. The sample holds 130,000 or so clones; around 94% are singletons and the top ten take less than 15%. Sequenced material: blood. These receptors originate from a man aged 35-49 years in good health.

The V call is TRBV4-3, the J call TRBJ1-4, with TRBD1 matching 8 bases. V lost 0 bases and J lost 8; bases outside the gene matches: 11. The germline V gene has CDR1 LGHNA and CDR2 YSLEER. There are 17 residues in the CDR3. The CDR3 spells CASSQDVTGTGGEKLFF. Here the CDR3 DNA reads TGCGCCAGCAGCCAAGATGTAACGGGGACAGGCGGGGAAAAACTGTTTTTT.

The chain combines TRBV9 with TRBJ2-7; D gene uncertain. V was clipped by 5 bases and J by 2 bases, with 14 bases between them. The CDR3 has 14 amino acids. Germline assignment: CDR1 SGDLS and CDR2 YYNGEE. CDR3 region: CASSASDHTYEQYF. The CDR3 DNA reads TGTGCCAGCAGTGCATCGGATCACACCTACGAGCAGTACTTC.

The chain couples TRBV15 to TRBJ1-6; no clear D. Per the germline V gene, CDR1 is LNHNV and CDR2 is YYDKDF (reference sequence). V lost 0 bases and J lost 14, with 17 bases in between. CDR3 size: 15 residues. The DNA of the CDR3 is TGTGCCACCAGCAGAGACCTAGACACCGGATTTACCCTCCACTTT. Protein sequence: CATSRDLDTGFTLHF.

This chain joins TRBV6-5 and TRBJ2-6; D unclear. Germline V gene sequence: CDR1 MNHEY, CDR2 SVGAGI. Trimming pared 5 bases from V and 4 bases from J, leaving 12 bases between. This CDR3 comprises 15 residues. For the CDR3, the DNA is TGTGCCAGCAGTCCTACCCTTGAGGGGGCCAACGTCCTGACTTTC. It is translated as CASSPTLEGANVLTF.

The gene calls are TRBV28 and TRBJ1-4; 11 positions match TRBD1. V lost 6 bases to trimming and J lost 10 bases; unmatched junction nucleotides: 4. The CDR3 sequence is 13 residues long. From germline, CDR1 is MDHEN and CDR2 SYDVKM. CDR3 sequence: CASRGGQGGKLFF. The CDR3 DNA reads as TGTGCCAGCAGGGGGGGACAGGGGGGAAAACTGTTTTTT. The full variable domain, with the rest looked up from reference TRBV28 and TRBJ1-4, is DVKVTQSSRYLVKRTGEKVFLECVQDMDHENMFWYRQDPGLGLRLIYFSYDVKMKEKGDIPEGYSVSREKKERFSLILESASTNQTSMYLCASRGGQGGKLFFGSGTQLSVL.

V is TRBV15 and J is TRBJ1-5; D is perhaps TRBD1 (5 bases). There are 18 residues in the CDR3. Looked up from germline, CDR1 is LNHNV and CDR2 is YYDKDF (reference sequence). V was cut by 4 bases and J by 2 bases, with 21 bases left in between. In DNA form, the CDR3 reads TGTGCCACCAGCAAACTCCGGACGAGGGGAGATGGCAATCAGCCCCAGCATTTT. Translating gives CATSKLRTRGDGNQPQHF.

This chain connects TRBV6-2 or TRBV6-3 to TRBJ2-3, with 7 nucleotides matching TRBD1. The CDR3 length is 13 residues. Germline V gene lookup returns CDR1 MNHEY and CDR2 SVGEGT. Trimming removed 5 bases from V and 2 bases from J; junction bases left unmatched: 1. CDR3 in amino acids: CASSGTVTDTQYF. Written as DNA, the CDR3 is TGTGCCAGCAGTGGGACAGTCACAGATACGCAGTATTTT.